Many counts were recorded for the clone carrying this T cell receptor beta chain. What it binds is unknown. TCR beta CDR3 amplification used RNA transcripts. HTBI primers were employed in first-round RT-PCR, then a second-round multiplex PCR followed. MiXCR, run by TCRdb on the multiplex PCR reads, gives a single entry per CDR3 protein. The table lists hundreds of thousands of distinct CDR3 sequences, approximately 15% of them singletons. These data originate in a study of Graves' ophthalmopathy and Graves' hyperthyroidism. Overall study results and limits: The model forecast ophthalmopathy progression, reaching roughly 70% sensitivity and about 75% specificity. Blood samples also showed most expanded thyroid clonotypes exceeding 0.001 frequency.

CDR1 and CDR2 from the germline V gene are MNHEY and SMNVEV (reference sequence). The length of the CDR3 is 14 residues. With V trimmed by 10 bases and J by 6 bases, 11 bases remained unmatched. CAS ≥3, NOSPECS ≥4, moderate-to-severe activity and duration under 3 months marked donors with ophthalmopathy. J is TRBJ1-5 and V is TRBV27, with 8 bases fitting TRBD1. Sample: blood. The TCR was taken from a young woman with Graves' ophthalmopathy. This CDR3 reads CATRRVQGGQPQHF. The CDR3 DNA sequence: TGTGCCACCAGGAGGGTACAGGGGGGTCAGCCCCAGCATTTT.